The clone carrying this TCR beta chain was detected many times. Its antigen is not identified. This sample stems from a study of human T cells and chemical hapten exposure. Study-level background: Subjects had 2% DPC placed on 2 cm by 2 cm of upper inner arm skin for sensitization.

The ends lost 4 bases at V and 6 bases at J; junction bases unmatched: 7. From germline, CDR1 is LGHNA and CDR2 YNFKEQ. The CDR3 extends over 14 amino acids. Described time point: patch test 2, 6 weeks after DPC sensitization. Treatment specified: therapeutic diphenylcyclopropenone sensitization with weekly scalp DPC. Study outcomes and limitations: TCRs whose frequency exceeded 1 in 1000 remained the same following DPC sensitization.

A single record per CDR3 protein comes from TCRdb applying MiXCR to the RACE reads. The table lists approximately 25,000 distinct CDR3 sequences, around a tenth of them singletons, with 6.6% in the top ten. This chain uses TRBV4-2 with TRBJ2-7; 9 bases are shared with TRBD1. The sample here was whole blood, taken in connection with sensitization to the hapten diphenylcyclopropenone (DPC). The receptor's source is a man aged 25-40 years with alopecia areata. Some clones in this sample may be carry-over from other donors' samples. In DNA, the CDR3 is TGTGCCAGCAGCCCGCGGGACAGGGAGGCCGAGCAGTACTTC. This encodes CASSPRDREAEQYF.